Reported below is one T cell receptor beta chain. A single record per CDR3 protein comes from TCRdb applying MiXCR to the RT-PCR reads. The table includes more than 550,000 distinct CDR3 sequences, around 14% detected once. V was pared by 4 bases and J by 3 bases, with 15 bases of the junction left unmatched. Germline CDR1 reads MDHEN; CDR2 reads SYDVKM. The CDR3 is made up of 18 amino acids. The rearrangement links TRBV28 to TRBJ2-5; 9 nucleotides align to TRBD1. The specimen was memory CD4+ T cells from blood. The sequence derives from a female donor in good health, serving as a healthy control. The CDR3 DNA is TGTGCCAGCAGTTCAGAAATTTTCCGGGACAGGGAGAAAGAGACCCAGTACTTC. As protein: CASSSEIFRDREKETQYF.